Described below is a single TCR beta chain sequence and its context. TCRdb's table, derived via immunoSEQ multiplex PCR, lists solely in-frame clones and lacks some. The sample lists tens of thousands of clones; about 80% were seen once. The sample comes from a study of blood T cell repertoires in COVID-19. Study-wide background: Acute-phase and convalescent COVID-19 samples originated in the United States, Italy and Spain. PBMCs, B-cell-depleted T cells, or T cells were the source of the cDNA or gDNA that made up the material.

In germline, CDR1 is SNHLY, CDR2 FYNNEI. The CDR3 sequence is 14 residues long. V dropped 3 bases and J dropped 6 bases, with 12 bases sitting between them. The clonotype originates from a woman between 70 and 85 years old with acute or convalescent COVID-19. This chain joins TRBV2 and TRBJ2-1; a possible D gene is TRBD2 (6 bases). Sequenced material: peripheral blood. The CDR3 nucleotides are TGTGCCAGCAGTGAGTCTAGCGCCAGCAATGAGCAGTTCTTC. This gives the protein CASSESSASNEQFF.